This record concerns one T cell receptor beta chain sequence. What it recognizes is unknown. This specimen comes from a study of blood T cells in healthy people across ages. It was with a sample-barcoded 5' primer and a J-beta primer mix that a second PCR of roughly 7 to 12 cycles was run. A tag from a template-switch adaptor with 12 random nucleotides marked each cDNA molecule. TCRdb itself ran the 5' RACE reads through MiXCR, one entry per CDR3 protein. The table shows roughly 1 million distinct CDR3 sequences, with under 30% occurring only once. The CDR3 totals 16 residues. Trimming left V 6 bases short and J 4 bases short, with 18 bases between. The germline V gene has CDR1 SNHLY and CDR2 FYNNEI. Notes on the study in general: It was not possible, with unsorted PBMCs, to conclusively compare naive and antigen-experienced cells.

This same sample was also taken into another study, of T cells of mothers and their children. Per that study: Pairs that are related and pairs that are unrelated have TCR recombination output shaped similarly by thymic selection. T cell clones that were persistent and microchimeric went undetected.

This clonotype was obtained from a girl under 10 years old in good health. The sample was blood. The chain has TRBV2 and TRBJ2-2; no definite D call. Here the CDR3 reads CASSKGSTRITGELFF. The CDR3 DNA is TGTGCCAGCAGCAAGGGTAGCACCCGAATCACCGGGGAGCTGTTTTTT.